These 3 T cell receptor beta chains were sequenced from one sample in a study of blood T cells in healthy people across ages. Alongside a J-beta primer mix, a sample-barcoded 5' primer served in a second PCR lasting roughly 7 to 11 cycles. TCRdb fed the 5' RACE reads into MiXCR, producing one record per CDR3 protein. The profile shows roughly 700,000 distinct CDR3 sequences, approximately 30% of them singletons. The source material was blood. These receptors were collected from a woman aged 80 or older in good health.

This clonotype was found many times. The chain has TRBV15 and TRBJ2-5; D possibly corresponds to TRBD2 (6 bases). V dropped 0 bases and J dropped 3 bases, with 11 bases sitting between them. This CDR3 spans 15 amino acids. Looked up from germline, CDR1 is LNHNV and CDR2 is YYDKDF (reference sequence). The DNA for the CDR3 is TGTGCCACCAGCAGAGATCTAGGAGGGAAAGAGACCCAGTACTTC. Its protein product is CATSRDLGGKETQYF.

This clonotype was recorded at least ten times. V usage is TRBV7-3 and J usage is TRBJ2-5; the match to TRBD2 covers 10 bases. This CDR3 comprises 15 residues. Germline assignment: CDR1 SGHTA and CDR2 FQGTGA. The ends lost 5 bases at V and 4 bases at J; junction bases unmatched: 7. CDR3 nucleotide sequence: TGTGCCAGCAGCGTGAGCGGGGGGGCCGCAGAGACCCAGTACTTC. Its protein is CASSVSGGAAETQYF.

V usage is TRBV7-9 and J usage is TRBJ2-1; D is possibly TRBD2 (7 bases). Germline CDR1 and CDR2: SEHNR and FQNEAQ (reference sequence). Between the trimmed V and J ends, which lost 1 base and 4 bases, there was a span of 11 bases. This CDR3 region has 15 residues. The CDR3 sequence is CASSLVRGAYNEQFF. The CDR3 DNA is TGTGCCAGCAGCTTAGTACGGGGGGCTTACAATGAGCAGTTCTTC.